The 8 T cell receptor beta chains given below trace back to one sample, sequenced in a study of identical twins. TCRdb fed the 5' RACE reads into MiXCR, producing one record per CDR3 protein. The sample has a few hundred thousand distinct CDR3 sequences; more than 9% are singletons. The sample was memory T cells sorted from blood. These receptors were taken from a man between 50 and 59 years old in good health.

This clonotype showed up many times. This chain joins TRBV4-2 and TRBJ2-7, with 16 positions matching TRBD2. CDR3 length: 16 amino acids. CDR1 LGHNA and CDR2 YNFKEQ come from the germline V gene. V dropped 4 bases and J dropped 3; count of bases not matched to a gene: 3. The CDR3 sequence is CASSPGTSGGGYEQYF. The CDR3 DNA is TGTGCCAGCAGCCCTGGGACTAGCGGGGGGGGCTACGAGCAGTACTTC.

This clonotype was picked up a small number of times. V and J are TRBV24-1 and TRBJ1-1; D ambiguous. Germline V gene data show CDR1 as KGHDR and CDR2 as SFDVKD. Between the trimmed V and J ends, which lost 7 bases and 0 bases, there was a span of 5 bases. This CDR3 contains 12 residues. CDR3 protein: CATRGMNTEAFF. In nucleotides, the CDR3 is TGTGCCACCAGGGGGATGAACACTGAAGCTTTCTTT.

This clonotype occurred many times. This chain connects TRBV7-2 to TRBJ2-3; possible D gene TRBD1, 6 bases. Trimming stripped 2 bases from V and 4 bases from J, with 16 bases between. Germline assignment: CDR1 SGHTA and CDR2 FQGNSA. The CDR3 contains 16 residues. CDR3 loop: CASSLSGPRGPDTQYF. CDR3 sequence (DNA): TGTGCCAGCAGCTTATCCGGCCCCAGGGGTCCAGATACGCAGTATTTT.

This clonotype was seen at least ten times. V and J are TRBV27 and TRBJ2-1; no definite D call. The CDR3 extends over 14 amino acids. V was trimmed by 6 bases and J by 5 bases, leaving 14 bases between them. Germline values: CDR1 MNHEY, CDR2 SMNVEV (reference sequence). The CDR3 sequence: CASRMVQPDNEQFF. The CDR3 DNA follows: TGTGCCAGCAGGATGGTTCAACCTGACAATGAGCAGTTCTTC.

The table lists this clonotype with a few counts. CDR3 nucleotides: TGTGCCAGCAGTTTCGGGACAGGGAACGAGCAGTACTTC. Its protein is CASSFGTGNEQYF. This sequence joins TRBV28 and TRBJ2-7; 9 nucleotides agree with TRBD1. The CDR3 has 13 amino acids. Losses at the gene ends were 3 bases for V and 5 bases for J; bases not matched to a gene: 2. Germline-derived CDR1 and CDR2 are MDHEN and SYDVKM.

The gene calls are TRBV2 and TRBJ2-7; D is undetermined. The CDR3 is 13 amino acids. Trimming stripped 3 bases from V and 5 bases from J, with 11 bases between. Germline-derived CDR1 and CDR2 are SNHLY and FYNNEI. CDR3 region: CASSDPPGDEQYF. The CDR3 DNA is TGTGCCAGCAGTGACCCGCCCGGCGACGAGCAGTACTTC.

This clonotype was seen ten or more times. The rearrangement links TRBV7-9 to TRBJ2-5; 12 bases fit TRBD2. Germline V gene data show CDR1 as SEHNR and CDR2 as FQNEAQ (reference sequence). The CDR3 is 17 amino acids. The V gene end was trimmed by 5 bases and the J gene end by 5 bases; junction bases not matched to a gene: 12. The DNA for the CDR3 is TGTGCCAGCAGCCGCCTGACTAGCGGGAGAGGAAGGGAGACCCAGTACTTC. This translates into CASSRLTSGRGRETQYF.

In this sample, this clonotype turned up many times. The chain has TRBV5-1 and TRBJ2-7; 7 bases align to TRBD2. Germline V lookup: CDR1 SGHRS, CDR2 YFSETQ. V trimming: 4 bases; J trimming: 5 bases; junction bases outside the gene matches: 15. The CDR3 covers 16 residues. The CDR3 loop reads CASSPRGREIFHEQYF. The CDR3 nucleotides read TGCGCCAGCAGCCCCCGAGGGCGGGAGATTTTCCACGAGCAGTACTTC.